This TCR beta chain is from a study of blood T cell repertoires in COVID-19. Turning to the study itself: The study drew acute and convalescent COVID-19 samples from the United States, Italy and Spain. In each case, the material was cDNA or gDNA derived from T cells, B-cell-depleted T cells, or PBMCs.

The authors' processing: Estimates of nucleated cell counts were drawn from the amplification of reference gene primers. Sequencing used immunoSEQ multiplex PCR; TCRdb keeps in-frame clones, though not all of them. The DNA was the basis for D and trimming; V, J and clone size are from that table. Of 150,000 to 200,000 clones in the sample, roughly 80% were seen once. The ends lost 6 bases at V and 7 bases at J; junction bases unmatched: 8. Germline V gives CDR1 SGHAT, CDR2 FQNNGV. The CDR3 is 15 amino acids. The sequence was collected from a woman in her twenties or thirties with acute or convalescent COVID-19. The J gene is TRBJ2-2, the V gene TRBV11-2, with 10 bases matching TRBD1. Sequenced: peripheral blood. The CDR3, as DNA: TGTGCCAGCAGTCGGGACAGGGGACTCGGCGGGGAGCTGTTTTTT. It codes for CASSRDRGLGGELFF.